Listed below are T cell receptor beta chains from one sample, sequenced in a study of multiple sclerosis patients with progressive multifocal leukoencephalopathy. The table came from immunoSEQ multiplex PCR; TCRdb's copy has only in-frame clones and leaves some out. The table shows about 25,000 clones, with around 93% occurring only once. Source: PBMCs, taken from a patient treated with natalizumab. Receptors were obtained from a man aged 25-45 years with multiple sclerosis. The conserved cysteine and the conserved F or W are not part of the CDR3 here. D genes are given only for firm matches.

TRBJ1-1 TRBV20-1 NA SAIRDNKAF
TRBJ2-7 TRBV5-4 TRBD2 ASSPGLAGWITSEQY
TRBJ2-1 TRBV4-2 TRBD2 ASSQEYLAGVHEQF
TRBJ2-3 TRBV9 NA ASSHYTDTQY
TRBJ2-2 TRBV30 NA AWSPKSQPGTGELF
TRBJ1-5 TRBV7-9 TRBD1 ASSSTGGHQPQH
TRBJ2-3 TRBV5-1 TRBD2 ASSLRPPGLGSTDTQY
TRBJ2-6 TRBV5-6 NA ASSLGRQQGAAGANVLT
TRBJ2-5 TRBV5-5 NA ASSSFAGRQETQY
TRBJ2-1 TRBV11-1 NA ASSLSGEVYQF
TRBJ1-1 TRBV6-4 NA ASRQLGATEAF
TRBJ2-1 TRBV7-9 TRBD1 ASSSSGTGWLDEQF
TRBJ1-2 TRBV25-1 NA ASSESGYYGYT
TRBJ2-6 TRBV11-2 NA ASSPPGRAGANVLT
TRBJ2-3 TRBV4-2 NA ASSPDERANTDTQY
TRBJ2-2 TRBV6-5 NA ASSYSAYTGELF
TRBJ2-7 TRBV6-6 TRBD2 ASTKLAGGTYEQY
TRBJ2-7 TRBV4-3 TRBD2 ASSQDRAGGGEQY
TRBJ2-3 TRBV21-1 NA ASSKAGLAGDTDTQY
TRBJ2-2 TRBV27 NA ASSSVLRGTGELF
TRBJ1-1 TRBV11-2 NA ASSRDTEAF
TRBJ1-2 TRBV30 NA AWSPGDAGGYT
TRBJ1-3 TRBV11-2 NA ASSPWGGPISGNTIY
TRBJ2-2 TRBV5-1 TRBD2 ASSVAPLAGGPTGELF
TRBJ2-1 TRBV9 NA ASSVGIAKYVEQF
TRBJ2-1 TRBV27 NA ASSPGSSYNEQF
TRBJ2-5 TRBV25-1 TRBD1 ASSESGTGQETQY
TRBJ2-1 TRBV5-1 TRBD2 ASSLGGTDSYNEQF
TRBJ2-1 TRBV11-3 TRBD2 ASSPTGAGVRNEQF
TRBJ2-7 TRBV6-4 TRBD2 ARGSSGPSRY
TRBJ1-1 TRBV30 NA AWSLGREPF
TRBJ1-4 TRBV6-5 TRBD1 ASSYGTVNEKLF
TRBJ2-7 TRBV5-1 TRBD1 ASSYGTGISYEQY
TRBJ2-7 TRBV4-3 TRBD1 ASSQDRGRTGGYEQY
TRBJ2-2 TRBV9 NA ASRTSGGTGELF
TRBJ2-1 TRBV6-6 TRBD2 ASTLSGRTYNEQF
TRBJ2-7 TRBV2 NA ASSLDSSYEQY
TRBJ1-3 TRBV10-3 NA AISESGTGNTIY
TRBJ2-6 TRBV7-2 NA ASTPRGVSGANVLT
NA TRBV4-3 TRBD2 ASSLTSGRAGEQY
TRBJ1-1 TRBV5-8 TRBD1 ASSSGTGGFGTEAF
TRBJ1-5 TRBV27 NA ASSLRGGNQPQH
TRBJ1-1 TRBV13 TRBD1 ASSFATGGARDTEAF
TRBJ1-1 TRBV19 NA ASSTLWGMNTEAF
TRBJ1-5 TRBV9 NA ASSPSGAQPQH
TRBJ2-1 TRBV29-1 NA SVDGGAGAYNEQF
TRBJ2-7 TRBV5-4 TRBD1 ASSPTGGSAYEQY
TRBJ1-2 TRBV9 NA ASSVVRGYGYT
TRBJ2-2 TRBV11-2 TRBD2 ASSLKAGGTGELF
TRBJ2-1 TRBV27 TRBD2 ASSPGTSGRPYNEQF
TRBJ1-1 TRBV19 NA ASSIGGSMNTEAF